This TCR beta chain is from a study of OX40 agonist ivuxolimab in advanced cancers. Overall study: Three patients, one with hepatocellular carcinoma and two with cutaneous melanoma, responded partially.

CDR3 length: 12 residues. The data were produced by immunoSEQ multiplex PCR, yet TCRdb's version contains in-frame clones alone and is incomplete. The sample yields tens of thousands of clones, over 70% seen once. The sample in question was CD4+ or CD8+ T cells sorted from blood, obtained in a trial of the OX40 agonist ivuxolimab. V usage is TRBV1 and J usage is TRBJ1-5. TRBV1 is a listed pseudogene. The TCR was taken from an adult with an advanced solid tumor such as melanoma, head and neck, liver or kidney cancer. The CDR3 bases are TGCACCAGCAGCCAAAGCTTTGGGCCCCAGCATTTT. Amino acid sequence: CTSSQSFGPQHF.